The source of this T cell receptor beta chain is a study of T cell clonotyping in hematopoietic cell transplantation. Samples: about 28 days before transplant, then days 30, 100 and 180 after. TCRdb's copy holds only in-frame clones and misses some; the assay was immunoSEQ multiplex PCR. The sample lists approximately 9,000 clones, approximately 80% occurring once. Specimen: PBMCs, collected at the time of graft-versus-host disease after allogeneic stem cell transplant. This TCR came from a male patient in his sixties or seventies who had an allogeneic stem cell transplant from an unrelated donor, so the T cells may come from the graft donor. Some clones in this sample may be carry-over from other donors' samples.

The chain's CDR3 is CASSQTDRVMLAFF. The CDR3 DNA follows: TGCGCCAGCAGCCAGACGGACAGGGTGATGCTAGCTTTCTTT. The V and J genes are TRBV4-3 and TRBJ1-1; 8 bases are a match to TRBD1. The CDR3 runs to 14 residues. V shed 3 bases and J 10 bases; nucleotides not matched to a gene: 10. The germline gives CDR1 LGHNA, CDR2 YSLEER.